The clone carrying this T cell receptor beta chain has a single count. The CDR3 is 14 residues long. Trimming pared 4 bases from V and 4 bases from J, leaving 13 bases between. The V gene's germline CDR1 is SNHLY and CDR2 FYNNEI. The data originate from a study of low-dose radiotherapy and immunotherapy resistance in tumors. Study-level background: The study administered intravenous cyclophosphamide at 200 mg/m2 every two weeks, one day ahead of radiation and immunotherapy.

First-strand cDNA relied on TRAV- and TRBV-specific primers spanning alpha and beta chains. A constant-region primer paired with the V-primer adapter amplified TCRs over about 18 PCR cycles. A single record per CDR3 protein comes from TCRdb applying MiXCR to the reads. The sample yields under 20,000 distinct CDR3 sequences, less than 85% seen once. All eligible patients presented with advanced solid tumors that contained no tumor-infiltrating lymphocytes. The V gene is TRBV2, the J gene TRBJ1-2; D unresolved. This clonotype was obtained from a human donor with advanced metastatic prostate, ovarian, gallbladder or colorectal cancer (not recorded which). This table probably holds off-target reads from a library built for another chain. This CDR3 reads CASSGEEGSYGYTF. CDR3 in DNA: TGTGCCAGCAGTGGAGAGGAGGGTTCCTATGGCTACACCTTC.